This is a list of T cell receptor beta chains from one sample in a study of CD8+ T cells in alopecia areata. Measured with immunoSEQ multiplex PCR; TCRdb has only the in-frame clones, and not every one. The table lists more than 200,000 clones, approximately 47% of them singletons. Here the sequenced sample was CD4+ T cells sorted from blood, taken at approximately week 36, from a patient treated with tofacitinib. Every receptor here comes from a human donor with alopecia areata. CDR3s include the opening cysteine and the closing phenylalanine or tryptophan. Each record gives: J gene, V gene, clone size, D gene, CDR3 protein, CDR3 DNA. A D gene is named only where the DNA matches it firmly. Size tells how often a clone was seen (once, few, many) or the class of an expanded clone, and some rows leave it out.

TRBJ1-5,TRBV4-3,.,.,CASSFNLGANQPQHF,TGCGCCAGCAGCTTCAACTTAGGGGCTAATCAGCCCCAGCATTTT
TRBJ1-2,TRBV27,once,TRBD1,CASGAGTGRYGYTF,TGTGCCAGCGGGGCCGGGACAGGTCGCTATGGCTACACCTTC
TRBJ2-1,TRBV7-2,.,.,CASSLVAGPTNNEQFF,TGTGCCAGCAGCTTAGTGGCGGGGCCCACCAACAATGAGCAGTTCTTC
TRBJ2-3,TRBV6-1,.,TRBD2,CASSDLGLAVTQYF,TGTGCCAGCAGTGATTTAGGACTAGCAGTAACGCAGTATTTT
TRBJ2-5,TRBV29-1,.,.,CSAGQSQETQYF,TGCAGCGCAGGACAGTCCCAAGAGACCCAGTACTTC
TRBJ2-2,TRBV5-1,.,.,CASSLARTGELFF,TGCGCCAGCAGCTTGGCCAGGACCGGGGAGCTGTTTTTT
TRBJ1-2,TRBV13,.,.,CASSHPDYGYTF,TGTGCCAGCAGCCATCCAGACTATGGCTACACCTTC
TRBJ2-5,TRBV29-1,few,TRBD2,CSVVAGVETQYF,TGCAGCGTTGTAGCGGGAGTGGAGACCCAGTACTTC
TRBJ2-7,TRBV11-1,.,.,CASSGSGTYEQYF,TGTGCCAGCAGTGGAAGCGGAACCTACGAGCAGTACTTC
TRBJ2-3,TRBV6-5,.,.,CASRDQTDTQYF,TGTGCCAGCAGGGACCAAACAGATACGCAGTATTTT
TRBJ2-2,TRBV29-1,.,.,CSAEGGSPAGELFF,TGCAGCGCAGAAGGTGGGAGTCCCGCCGGGGAGCTGTTTTTT
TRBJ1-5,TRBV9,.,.,CASSGVGYNQPQHF,TGTGCCAGCAGCGGAGTGGGGTACAATCAGCCCCAGCATTTT
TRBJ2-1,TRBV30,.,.,CAWSGLALYNEQFF,TGTGCCTGGAGTGGGCTAGCCCTATACAATGAGCAGTTCTTC
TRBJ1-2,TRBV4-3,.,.,CASSPKELGSWGYTF,TGCGCCAGCAGCCCAAAAGAATTAGGTAGTTGGGGCTACACCTTC
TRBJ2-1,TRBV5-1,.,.,CASSLVVGLSSYNEQFF,TGCGCCAGCAGCTTGGTTGTGGGCCTGAGCTCCTACAATGAGCAGTTCTTC
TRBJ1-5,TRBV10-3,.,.,CASGDSNQPQHF,TGTGCCAGTGGGGATAGCAATCAGCCCCAGCATTTT
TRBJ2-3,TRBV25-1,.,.,CASSSHGGRSTDTQYF,TGTGCCAGCAGTTCCCACGGGGGCCGGAGCACAGATACGCAGTATTTT
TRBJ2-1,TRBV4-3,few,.,CASSQEGGGAYNEQFF,TGCGCCAGCAGCCAAGAGGGAGGGGGCGCGTACAATGAGCAGTTCTTC
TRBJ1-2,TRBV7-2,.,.,CASSLGRSSSEDYTF,TGTGCCAGCAGCTTAGGCAGGTCATCCTCCGAGGACTACACCTTC
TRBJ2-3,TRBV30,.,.,CAWTSVTDTQYF,TGTGCCTGGACTAGCGTCACAGATACGCAGTATTTT
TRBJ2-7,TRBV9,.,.,CASSPRDRSYEQYF,TGTGCCAGCAGCCCTCGGGACCGCTCCTACGAGCAGTACTTC
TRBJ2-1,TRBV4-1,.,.,CASSLFRREQFF,TGCGCCAGCAGCCTTTTCCGCCGGGAGCAGTTCTTC
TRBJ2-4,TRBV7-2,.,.,CASSGPDSSKGIQYF,TGTGCCAGCAGCGGGCCGGACTCCTCTAAGGGAATTCAGTACTTC
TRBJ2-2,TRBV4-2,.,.,CASSQDLGRQHTGELFF,TGTGCCAGCAGCCAAGATCTGGGGAGACAGCACACCGGGGAGCTGTTTTTT
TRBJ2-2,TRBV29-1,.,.,CSVDSQNTGELFF,TGCAGCGTTGATAGCCAGAACACCGGGGAGCTGTTTTTT
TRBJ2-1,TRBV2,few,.,CASTFSDEQFF,TGTGCCAGCACCTTCAGCGATGAGCAGTTCTTC
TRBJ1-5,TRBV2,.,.,CASRVWGNQPQHF,TGTGCCAGCAGGGTCTGGGGGAATCAGCCCCAGCATTTT
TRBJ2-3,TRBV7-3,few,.,CASSLRSGGGTDTQYF,TGTGCCAGCAGCTTAAGGAGCGGAGGAGGGACAGATACGCAGTATTTT
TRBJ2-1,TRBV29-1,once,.,CSVLQTVPSYNEQFF,TGCAGCGTATTACAAACAGTTCCCTCCTACAATGAGCAGTTCTTC
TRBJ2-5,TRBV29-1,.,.,CSVPPASPETQYF,TGCAGCGTCCCCCCGGCTAGCCCAGAGACCCAGTACTTC
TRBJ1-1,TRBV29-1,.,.,CSVGGGWGTEAFF,TGCAGCGTTGGCGGGGGATGGGGCACTGAAGCTTTCTTT
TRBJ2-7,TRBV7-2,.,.,CASSLTVYEQYF,TGTGCCAGCAGCTTAACAGTCTACGAGCAGTACTTC
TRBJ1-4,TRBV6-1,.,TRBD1,CASSEAGQYGVKLFF,TGTGCCAGCAGTGAAGCGGGACAGTACGGGGTAAAACTGTTTTTT
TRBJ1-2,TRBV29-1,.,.,CSDTTYSNYGYTF,TGCAGCGATACGACATATTCAAACTATGGCTACACCTTC
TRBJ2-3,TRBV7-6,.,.,CASSLGGSGRAQGTQYF,TGTGCCAGCAGCTTAGGAGGGTCGGGGCGGGCCCAGGGTACGCAGTATTTT
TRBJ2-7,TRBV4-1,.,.,CASSQALRAAYEQYF,TGCGCCAGCAGCCAGGCCTTGAGGGCCGCCTACGAGCAGTACTTC
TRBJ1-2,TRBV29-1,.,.,CSVDQGLGLGYTF,TGCAGCGTTGACCAGGGTTTGGGGCTTGGCTACACCTTC
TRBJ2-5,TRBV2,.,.,CASSRLRPPQETQYF,TGTGCCAGCAGTAGACTGCGGCCCCCCCAAGAGACCCAGTACTTC
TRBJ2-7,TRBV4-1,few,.,CASSQDGDKWGEQYF,TGCGCCAGCAGCCAAGACGGAGACAAATGGGGAGAGCAGTACTTC
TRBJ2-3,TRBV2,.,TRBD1,CASSKLGGQVTDTQYF,TGTGCCAGCAGTAAATTAGGGGGACAGGTCACAGATACGCAGTATTTT
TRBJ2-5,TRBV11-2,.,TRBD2,CASSPTSGYGYF,TGTGCCAGCAGCCCCACTAGCGGCTACGGCTACTTC
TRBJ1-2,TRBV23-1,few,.,CASSQYDDRRGQVAEGYTF,TGCGCCAGCAGTCAGTACGACGACAGGCGGGGCCAGGTAGCGGAGGGCTACACCTTC
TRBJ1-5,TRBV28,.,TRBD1,CASSPPAGQGRVQPQHF,TGTGCCAGCAGTCCACCCGCGGGACAGGGTCGGGTTCAGCCCCAGCATTTT
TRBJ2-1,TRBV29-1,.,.,CSVAPRLTYNEQFF,TGCAGCGTTGCTCCTCGGCTAACGTACAATGAGCAGTTCTTC